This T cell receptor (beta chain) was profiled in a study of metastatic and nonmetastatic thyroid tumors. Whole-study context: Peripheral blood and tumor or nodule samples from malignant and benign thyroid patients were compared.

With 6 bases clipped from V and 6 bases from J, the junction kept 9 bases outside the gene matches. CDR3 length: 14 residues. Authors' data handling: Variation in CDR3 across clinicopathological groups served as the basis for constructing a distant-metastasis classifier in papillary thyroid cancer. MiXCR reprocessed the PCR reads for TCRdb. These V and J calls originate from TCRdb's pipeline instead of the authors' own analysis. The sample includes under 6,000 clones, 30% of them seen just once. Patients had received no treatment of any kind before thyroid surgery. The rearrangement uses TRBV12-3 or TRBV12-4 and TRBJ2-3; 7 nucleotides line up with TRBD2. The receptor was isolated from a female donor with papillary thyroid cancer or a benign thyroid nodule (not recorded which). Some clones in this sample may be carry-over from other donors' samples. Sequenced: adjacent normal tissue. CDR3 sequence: CASRSAGPRDTQYF. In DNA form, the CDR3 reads TGTGCCAGCAGATCAGCGGGACCACGGGATACGCAGTATTTT.